There are a few counts of the clone carrying this T cell receptor beta chain. Its matching antigen is unknown. Stem cell-like memory, regulatory, central memory and naive CD4+ cells were sorted via CD45RO/CCR7/CD25/CD127/CD95/CD27. Trimming removed 5 bases from V and 3 bases from J, with 17 bases in between. The CDR3 sequence is 15 residues long. In germline, CDR1 is SGHAT, CDR2 FQDESV (reference sequence). The data were obtained in a study of beta chain features in type 1 diabetes. Study-level points and caveats: All four CD4+ subsets from Type 1 diabetes patients carried moderately but significantly shorter TCRB CDR3s. No resolution was reached here on whether HLA type influences TCRB rearrangement. The naive, central memory and Treg TCRB repertoires looked more alike in patients than they did in healthy donors. Overrepresentation of cells with high TCR expression could result from cDNA sequencing.

The investigators reverse transcribed all of the isolated RNA, so they sequenced expressed TCRB transcripts. Libraries were prepared by immunoSEQ multiplex PCR; TCRdb keeps only in-frame clonotypes and omits some of them. The sample lists hundreds of thousands of clones, approximately 16% occurring once. Sequencing used naive CD4+ T cells from blood. The V and J genes are TRBV11-1 and TRBJ2-7; tentative D call: TRBD1 (6 bases). This TCR derives from a man aged 18 to 29 with type 1 diabetes. The CDR3 nucleotides read TGTGCCAGCAGCCTTCAACAGGGTCAAGGCTACGAGCAGTACTTC. This sequence encodes CASSLQQGQGYEQYF. Filled out from reference TRBV11-1 and TRBJ2-7, the complete variable domain reads EAEVAQSPRYKITEKSQAVAFWCDPISGHATLYWYRQILGQGPELLVQFQDESVVDDSQLPKDRFSAERLKGVDSTLKIQPAELGDSAMYLCASSLQQGQGYEQYFGPGTRLTVT.